These T cell receptor beta chains were read from a single sample in a study of cytomegalovirus exposure and HLA in healthy donors. Generated by immunoSEQ multiplex PCR, the TCRdb table keeps only in-frame clones and is missing some. The sample holds 100,000 to 150,000 clones, around 67% seen once. Sequenced input: PBMCs. These receptors came from a woman in her thirties or forties in good health and CMV-seropositive. Each CDR3 is given with its conserved first and last residue. The D gene is left open where the match is weak. Rows give clone size only sometimes, using once, few, many, or a class for an expanded clone.

v_call	d_call	clone_size	j_call	cdr3_aa	cdr3_nt
TRBV25-1	TRBD1	-	TRBJ1-2	CASRAGQGYGYTF	TGTGCCAGCAGGGCTGGACAGGGCTATGGCTACACCTTC
TRBV7-2	-	few	TRBJ2-6	CASSQEPGSGANVLTF	TGTGCCAGCAGCCAAGAGCCAGGCTCTGGGGCCAACGTCCTGACTTTC
TRBV30	-	-	TRBJ2-5	CAWGLGLWETQYF	TGTGCCTGGGGACTTGGTTTATGGGAGACCCAGTACTTC
TRBV7-9	TRBD1	-	TRBJ2-1	CAGRQGTRSEQFF	TGTGCCGGCCGACAGGGAACCAGGAGTGAGCAGTTCTTC
TRBV10-3	-	few	TRBJ2-2	CAIKKETVLAGELFF	TGTGCCATCAAAAAGGAGACAGTCTTAGCCGGGGAGCTGTTTTTT
TRBV5-6	-	-	TRBJ2-5	CASSSAGPWETQYF	TGTGCCAGCAGCTCGGCGGGTCCGTGGGAGACCCAGTACTTC
TRBV2	-	few	TRBJ1-5	CASLRGQGRNQPQHF	TGTGCCAGCTTAAGAGGGCAGGGGCGCAATCAGCCCCAGCATTTT
TRBV18	-	-	TRBJ2-7	CASSLDTFSYEQYF	TGTGCCAGCTCACTGGACACCTTCTCCTACGAGCAGTACTTC
TRBV29-1	TRBD1	-	TRBJ1-1	CSVAGQGGGEAFF	TGCAGCGTTGCCGGACAGGGGGGCGGTGAAGCTTTCTTT
TRBV2	TRBD2	-	TRBJ2-1	CASSEPTSGTRSYNEQFF	TGTGCCAGCAGTGAACCCACTAGCGGGACTCGCTCCTACAATGAGCAGTTCTTC
TRBV19	TRBD2	-	TRBJ2-3	CASTPGGGTDTQYF	TGTGCCAGTACCCCGGGGGGGGGCACAGATACGCAGTATTTT
TRBV28	-	-	TRBJ2-5	CATQEGRQETQYF	TGTGCCACGCAGGAAGGCCGCCAAGAGACCCAGTACTTC
TRBV6-5	-	few	TRBJ1-1	CASSFYGAGTEAFF	TGTGCCAGCAGCTTCTATGGGGCTGGCACTGAAGCTTTCTTT
TRBV4-1	-	-	TRBJ2-2	CASRVREWDTGELFF	TGCGCCAGCAGAGTTCGGGAGTGGGACACCGGGGAGCTGTTTTTT
TRBV7-9	-	-	TRBJ2-7	CASSVQGYEQYF	TGTGCCAGCAGCGTACAGGGTTACGAGCAGTACTTC
TRBV4-3	-	once	TRBJ2-4	CASSQDSSLDKNIQYF	TGCGCCAGCAGCCAAGATTCTAGCTTAGACAAAAACATTCAGTACTTC
TRBV18	-	-	TRBJ1-1	CASSPLTTNTEAFF	TGTGCCAGCTCACCACTAACAACCAACACTGAAGCTTTCTTT
TRBV27	-	-	TRBJ2-2	CASSPRYTGELFF	TGTGCCAGCAGTCCCCGGTACACCGGGGAGCTGTTTTTT
TRBV18	TRBD2	once	TRBJ2-5	CASSPGTSGRRTETQYF	TGTGCCAGCTCCCCAGGGACTAGCGGGAGGAGGACGGAGACCCAGTACTTC
TRBV7-2	TRBD1	-	TRBJ1-2	CASSSGVGQGSVYGYTF	TGTGCCAGCAGCTCCGGAGTAGGACAGGGAAGTGTCTATGGCTACACCTTC
TRBV19	-	few	TRBJ1-3	CASKAPGGGNTIYF	TGTGCCAGTAAGGCTCCGGGTGGAGGAAACACCATATATTTT
TRBV5-1	-	-	TRBJ2-1	CASSSGYNEQFF	TGCGCCAGCAGCTCGGGGTACAATGAGCAGTTCTTC
TRBV19	-	-	TRBJ1-1	CASSIQQDTEAFF	TGTGCCAGTAGTATTCAACAGGACACTGAAGCTTTCTTT
TRBV11-2	-	-	TRBJ1-2	CASSLSDSSYYGYTF	TGTGCCAGCAGCTTATCGGACAGTTCGTACTATGGCTACACCTTC
TRBV18	-	-	TRBJ1-1	CASSLGQNTEAFF	TGTGCCAGCTCACTGGGACAGAACACTGAAGCTTTCTTT
TRBV28	-	-	TRBJ1-1	CASSLGQGYAFF	TGTGCCAGCAGTTTAGGCCAGGGGTACGCTTTCTTT
TRBV28	TRBD1	few	TRBJ2-3	CASSFRPGTGGTDTQYF	TGTGCCAGCAGTTTCCGGCCCGGGACAGGGGGCACAGATACGCAGTATTTT
TRBV7-9	-	-	TRBJ1-1	CASSRRNSKTTSGEAFF	TGTGCCAGCAGCCGCAGAAATAGTAAGACAACCAGCGGTGAAGCTTTCTTT
TRBV5-4	-	-	TRBJ2-5	CASSSVWQGQETQYF	TGTGCCAGCAGCTCCGTTTGGCAGGGCCAAGAGACCCAGTACTTC
TRBV18	TRBD1	-	TRBJ1-1	CASSPLTGTGERGAFF	TGTGCCAGCTCACCATTAACCGGGACAGGGGAACGTGGAGCTTTCTTT
TRBV9	-	-	TRBJ2-1	CASSAPGTFSSEQFF	TGTGCCAGCAGCGCCCCAGGGACTTTTAGTTCCGAGCAGTTCTTC
TRBV5-1	TRBD1	-	TRBJ1-4	CASSKGTATNEKLFF	TGCGCCAGCAGCAAAGGGACAGCAACTAATGAAAAACTGTTTTTT
TRBV2	-	-	TRBJ2-3	CASRARDLRPDTQYF	TGTGCCAGCAGGGCGCGGGACCTAAGACCAGATACGCAGTATTTT
TRBV11-2	-	-	TRBJ1-6	CASSTSPYNSPLHF	TGTGCCAGCAGCACCAGTCCCTATAATTCACCCCTCCACTTT
TRBV25-1	-	-	TRBJ2-4	CASSGDSIGEAKNIQYF	TGTGCCAGCAGTGGAGACAGCATTGGAGAAGCCAAAAACATTCAGTACTTC
TRBV28	-	-	TRBJ1-3	CASSFTSAGGNTIYF	TGTGCCAGCAGTTTTACGAGCGCGGGGGGAAACACCATATATTTT
TRBV14	-	-	TRBJ2-1	CASSQDLGRRQFF	TGTGCCAGCAGCCAAGATCTGGGGCGCAGGCAGTTCTTC
TRBV9	-	-	TRBJ1-1	CASSVGAANTEAFF	TGTGCCAGCAGCGTAGGGGCCGCGAACACTGAAGCTTTCTTT
TRBV23-1	-	-	TRBJ1-1	CASSQPNLQGPTEAFF	TGCGCCAGCAGTCAACCGAACTTACAGGGTCCGACTGAAGCTTTCTTT
TRBV5-1	-	-	TRBJ2-1	CASSLVLASSYNEQFF	TGCGCCAGCAGCTTGGTGCTCGCTAGCTCCTACAATGAGCAGTTCTTC
TRBV29-1	-	few	TRBJ1-4	CSGGQINEKLFF	TGCAGCGGGGGCCAGATTAATGAAAAACTGTTTTTT
TRBV29-1	TRBD1	-	TRBJ1-1	CSVSVYRGGMNTEAFF	TGCAGCGTTTCAGTCTACAGGGGGGGCATGAACACTGAAGCTTTCTTT
TRBV10-2	TRBD2	-	TRBJ2-3	CASSLGLAGVDTQYF	TGCGCCAGCAGTTTAGGACTAGCGGGAGTAGATACGCAGTATTTT
TRBV2	TRBD1	-	TRBJ2-4	CASRPGQGINIQYF	TGTGCCAGCAGACCGGGACAGGGCATAAACATTCAGTACTTC
TRBV4-2	TRBD2	-	TRBJ2-1	CASSQGLASGSSEQFF	TGTGCCAGCAGCCAAGGTTTGGCTAGCGGGAGCAGTGAGCAGTTCTTC
TRBV5-6	-	-	TRBJ2-2	CASSFLEGGTGELFF	TGTGCCAGCAGCTTTTTGGAGGGCGGGACCGGGGAGCTGTTTTTT
TRBV19	-	-	TRBJ2-1	CASSIGVEGEQFF	TGTGCCAGTAGTATAGGGGTCGAGGGTGAGCAGTTCTTC
TRBV2	TRBD1	-	TRBJ1-2	CASSTTGTGGFGYTF	TGTGCCAGCAGTACAACCGGGACAGGGGGCTTTGGCTACACCTTC
TRBV5-1	TRBD1	once	TRBJ2-5	CASSSGTVQETQYF	TGCGCCAGCAGTTCCGGGACAGTCCAAGAGACCCAGTACTTC
TRBV6-5	-	-	TRBJ1-1	CASSYSEGGETEAFF	TGTGCCAGCAGTTACTCGGAAGGAGGGGAGACTGAAGCTTTCTTT
TRBV4-1	TRBD1	-	TRBJ1-5	CASSQGPTGGSNQPQHF	TGCGCCAGCAGCCAAGGACCGACAGGGGGGTCCAATCAGCCCCAGCATTTT
TRBV7-8	-	few	TRBJ1-1	CASEPLNTEAFF	TGTGCCAGCGAACCCCTAAACACTGAAGCTTTCTTT
TRBV7-9	TRBD1	-	TRBJ1-1	CASSPRTGGAVVYTEAFF	TGTGCCAGCAGCCCCCGGACAGGGGGCGCCGTGGTGTACACTGAAGCTTTCTTT
TRBV28	-	-	TRBJ1-2	CASSLRGQHHGYTF	TGTGCCAGCAGTTTAAGAGGACAGCACCATGGCTACACCTTC
TRBV11-2	-	few	TRBJ2-1	CASSLRPGDEQFF	TGTGCCAGCAGCTTACGTCCAGGGGACGAGCAGTTCTTC
TRBV10-2	TRBD2	once	TRBJ2-7	CASSEAELAGAPREQYF	TGCGCCAGCAGTGAGGCGGAGCTAGCGGGAGCACCCCGCGAGCAGTACTTC
TRBV6-6	-	few	TRBJ2-7	CASSENSFVGEQYF	TGTGCCAGCAGTGAGAATTCGTTCGTCGGGGAGCAGTACTTC
TRBV11-2	-	few	TRBJ2-1	CASSLNNNEQFF	TGTGCCAGCAGCTTAAATAACAATGAGCAGTTCTTC
TRBV10-3	TRBD1	-	TRBJ1-1	CAISLETGSEAFF	TGTGCCATCAGTCTAGAGACAGGGTCTGAAGCTTTCTTT